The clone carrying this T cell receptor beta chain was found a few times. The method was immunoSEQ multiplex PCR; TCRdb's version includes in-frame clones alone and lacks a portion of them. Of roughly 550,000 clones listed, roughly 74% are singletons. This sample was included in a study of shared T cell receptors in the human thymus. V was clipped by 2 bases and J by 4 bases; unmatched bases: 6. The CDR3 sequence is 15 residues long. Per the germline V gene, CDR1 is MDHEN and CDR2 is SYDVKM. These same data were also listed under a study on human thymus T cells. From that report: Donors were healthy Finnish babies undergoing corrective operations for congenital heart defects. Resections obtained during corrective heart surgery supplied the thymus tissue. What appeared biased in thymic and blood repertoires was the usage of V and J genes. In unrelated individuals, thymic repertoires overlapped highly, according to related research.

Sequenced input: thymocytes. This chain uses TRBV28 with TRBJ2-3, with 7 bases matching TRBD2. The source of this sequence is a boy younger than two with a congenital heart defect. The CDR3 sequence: CASSLRRERSDTQYF. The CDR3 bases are TGTGCCAGCAGTTTAAGGCGGGAGAGGTCAGATACGCAGTATTTT. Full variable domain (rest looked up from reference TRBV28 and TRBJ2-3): DVKVTQSSRYLVKRTGEKVFLECVQDMDHENMFWYRQDPGLGLRLIYFSYDVKMKEKGDIPEGYSVSREKKERFSLILESASTNQTSMYLCASSLRRERSDTQYFGPGTRLTVL.